Below, one T cell receptor beta chain is given with its context. It lacks a known antigen. No base qualities exist here, and no much larger clone lies one base off it. This specimen belongs to a study of blood T cell repertoires in COVID-19 (dated by TCRdb to 2018 to 2020). At the level of the whole study: Samples covering the acute and convalescent phases of COVID-19 were provided by collaborators in the United States, Italy and Spain. The material from the prospective study consisted of cDNA or gDNA derived from T cells, B-cell-depleted T cells, or PBMCs. The dataset comprised deeply sampled blood TCRbeta repertoires from subjects exposed to, actively infected with, or recovered from COVID-19. The repertoires were released in a freely available public database meant as a resource for research on the immune response to SARS-CoV-2. The samples were drawn from the first 160 participants of the ongoing ImmuneRACE study and from 1,254 subjects provided by 6 global collaborators. A de-identified subject ID, COVID-19 status, age in years and sex were almost always included in the sample metadata. Where available, HLA class I and class II types were taken from metadata supplied by the sample provider and were not determined by assay-based typing. General study outcomes and caveats: The quantity of clinical and demographic metadata differed by source and by participant and was supplied without curation.

The collaborating institutions used their own protocols to collect whole blood in K2EDTA tubes. For TCRbeta analysis, collaborators shipped samples in one of three forms: frozen whole blood, isolated PBMCs, or DNA extracted from either of those sample types. The immunoSEQ Assay, a bias-controlled multiplex PCR, was used to amplify TCRbeta CDR3 regions from genomic DNA. Per the source publication's procedure: The number of nucleated cells in each sample was estimated from the amplification of reference gene primers within the assay. To quantify the absolute abundance of each unique TCRbeta CDR3 rearrangement, sequence reads were collapsed and filtered. For each sample, productive Simpson clonality was calculated by taking the square root of Simpson's diversity index across productive rearrangements. TCRdb carries this immuneACCESS record with in-frame sequences only. Its versions omit some clonotypes, under half of them owing to an unresolved V gene in the studies checked, with the rest unexplained. For V, J and clone size, that table is used; D and trimming come from the DNA. The sample records about 490,000 clones, roughly 85% of which are singletons. 3.2% of the sample rests with the top ten.

The TCR was taken from a human donor in a cohort sampled during active COVID-19. Sequencing was performed on peripheral blood.

In nucleotides, the sequence is TGTGCCAGCAGCTTAGTCGCCGGGGAGCTGTTTTTT. Its protein is CASSLVAGELFF. The rearranged segments are TRBV11-2 and TRBJ2-2; too little of a D gene remains to name it. The junction carries 3 bases between V and J, which are trimmed by 1 base and 6 bases respectively. The germline V gene gives CDR1 as SGHAT and CDR2 as FQNNGV. Spanning cysteine to phenylalanine, the CDR3 consists of 12 amino acids. The sequence is cut down to CDR3 DNA, 36 bases in frame from base 1. With the rest looked up from the reference TRBV11-2 and TRBJ2-2 genes rather than sequenced, the full variable domain is EAGVAQSPRYKIIEKRQSVAFWCNPISGHATLYWYQQILGQGPKLLIQFQNNGVVDDSQLPKDRFSAERLKGVDSTLKIQPAKLEDSAVYLCASSLVAGELFFGEGSRLTVL.